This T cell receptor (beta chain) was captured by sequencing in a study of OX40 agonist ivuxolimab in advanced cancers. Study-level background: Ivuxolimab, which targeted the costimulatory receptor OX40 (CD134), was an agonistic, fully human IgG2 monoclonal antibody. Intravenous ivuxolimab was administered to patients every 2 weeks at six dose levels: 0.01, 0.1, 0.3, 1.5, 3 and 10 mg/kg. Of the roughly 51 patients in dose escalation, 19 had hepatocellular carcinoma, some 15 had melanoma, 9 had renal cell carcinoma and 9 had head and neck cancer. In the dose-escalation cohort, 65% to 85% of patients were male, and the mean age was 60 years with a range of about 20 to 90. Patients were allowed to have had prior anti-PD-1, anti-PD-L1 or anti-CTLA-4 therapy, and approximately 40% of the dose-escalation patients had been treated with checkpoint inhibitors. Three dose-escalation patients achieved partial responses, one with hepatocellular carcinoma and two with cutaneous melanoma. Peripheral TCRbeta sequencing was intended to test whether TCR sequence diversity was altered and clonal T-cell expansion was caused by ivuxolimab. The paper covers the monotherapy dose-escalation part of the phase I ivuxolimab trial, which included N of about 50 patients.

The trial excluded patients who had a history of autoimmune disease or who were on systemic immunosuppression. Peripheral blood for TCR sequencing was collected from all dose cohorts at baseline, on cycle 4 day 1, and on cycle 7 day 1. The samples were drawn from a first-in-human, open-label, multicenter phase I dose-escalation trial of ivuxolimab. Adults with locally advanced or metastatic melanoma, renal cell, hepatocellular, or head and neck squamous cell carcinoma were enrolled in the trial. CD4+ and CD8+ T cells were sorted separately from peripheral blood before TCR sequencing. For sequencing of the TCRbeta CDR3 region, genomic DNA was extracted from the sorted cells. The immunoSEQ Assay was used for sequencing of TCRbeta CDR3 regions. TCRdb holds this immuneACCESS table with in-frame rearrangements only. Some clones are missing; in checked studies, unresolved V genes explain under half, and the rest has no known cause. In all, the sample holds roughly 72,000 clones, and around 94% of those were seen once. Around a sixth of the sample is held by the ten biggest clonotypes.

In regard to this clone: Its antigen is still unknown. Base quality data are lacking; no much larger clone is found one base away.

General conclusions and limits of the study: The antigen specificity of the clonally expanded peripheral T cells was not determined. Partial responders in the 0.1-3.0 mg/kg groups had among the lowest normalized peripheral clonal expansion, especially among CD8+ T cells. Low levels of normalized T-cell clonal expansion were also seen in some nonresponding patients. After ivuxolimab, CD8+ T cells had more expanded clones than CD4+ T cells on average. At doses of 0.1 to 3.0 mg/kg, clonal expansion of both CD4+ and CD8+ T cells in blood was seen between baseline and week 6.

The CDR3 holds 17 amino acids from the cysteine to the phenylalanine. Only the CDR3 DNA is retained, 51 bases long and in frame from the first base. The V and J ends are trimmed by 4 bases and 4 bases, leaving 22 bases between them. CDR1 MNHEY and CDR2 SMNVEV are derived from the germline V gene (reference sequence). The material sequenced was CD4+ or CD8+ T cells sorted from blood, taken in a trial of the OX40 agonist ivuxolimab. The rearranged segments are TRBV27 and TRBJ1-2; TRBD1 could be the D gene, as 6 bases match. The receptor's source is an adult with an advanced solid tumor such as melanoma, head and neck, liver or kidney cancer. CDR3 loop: CASSSQYFGQFLYGYTF. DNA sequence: TGTGCCAGCAGTTCCCAGTATTTTGGACAGTTCCTCTATGGCTACACCTTC.